Below are 26 T cell receptor beta chains sequenced from a single sample in a study of T cell responses to AZD1222 COVID-19 vaccine. Produced via immunoSEQ multiplex PCR; TCRdb's table is partial and in-frame only. The sample shows about 160,000 clones, more than 80% of them seen only once. This specimen was peripheral blood, taken on day 0 of AZD1222 vaccination. The receptor set was obtained from an adult in good health.

The chain joins TRBV25-1 to TRBJ2-7; D may match TRBD1 or TRBD2 (5 bases each). Germline lookup yields CDR1 MGHDK and CDR2 SYGVNS. This CDR3 comprises 16 residues. V was cut by 4 bases and J by 3 bases, with 19 bases left in between. The CDR3 nucleotides are TGTGCCAGCAGTGCCATCGTCCGGGACGGATACTACGAGCAGTACTTC. The encoded protein is CASSAIVRDGYYEQYF.

DNA for the CDR3: TGTGCCAGCAGCTTAGTCCGGGTCCTAAGCACAGATACGCAGTATTTT. It encodes CASSLVRVLSTDTQYF. The rearrangement links TRBV7-2 to TRBJ2-3, with D uncertain. This CDR3 is built from 16 residues. Germline CDR1 reads SGHTA; CDR2 reads FQGNSA. Between the trimmed V and J ends, which lost 1 base and 0 bases, there was a span of 11 bases.

The chain links TRBV7-2 to TRBJ2-3; D perhaps matches TRBD1 (5 bases). The CDR3 loop spans 14 amino acids. Trimming took 1 base from V and 4 from J, leaving 9 bases between them. Germline-derived CDR1 and CDR2 are SGHTA and FQGNSA. The CDR3 nucleotides read TGTGCCAGCAGCTTAGTTCCAGGGCCAGATACGCAGTATTTT. Protein product: CASSLVPGPDTQYF.

This sequence joins TRBV3-1 (or the pseudogene TRBV3-2) and TRBJ1-6; TRBD1 matches at 7 bases. Germline CDR1 and CDR2: LGHDT and YNNKEL (reference sequence). The CDR3 runs 15 residues. The trim removed 1 base at V and 6 bases at J, leaving 3 bases unmatched. CDR3 amino acids: CASSQVDRINSPLHF. CDR3 DNA: TGTGCCAGCAGCCAAGTGGACAGGATTAATTCACCCCTCCACTTT.

The chain couples TRBV11-2 to TRBJ2-7; 8 nucleotides align to TRBD1. The V gene's germline CDR1 is SGHAT and CDR2 FQNNGV. CDR3 length equals 14 residues. V was clipped by 6 bases and J by 1 base; unmatched bases: 5. CDR3 DNA sequence: TGTGCCAGCAGTAAAGACAGGGGATCCTACGAGCAGTACTTC. Translation gives CASSKDRGSYEQYF.

In this sample, this clone turned up a few times. This rearrangement joins TRBV13 to TRBJ2-1; tentative D call: TRBD2 (5 bases). V lost 2 bases and J lost 9, with 14 bases in between. The CDR3 covers 14 residues. Germline V gives CDR1 PRHDT, CDR2 FYEKMQ (reference sequence). CDR3 sequence reads: CASSLSGETGEQFF. CDR3 coding DNA: TGTGCCAGCAGCTTATCTGGGGAGACTGGTGAGCAGTTCTTC.

The chain combines TRBV10-3 with TRBJ2-1, with TRBD1 matching 9 bases. V trimming: 11 bases; J trimming: 8 bases; junction bases outside the gene matches: 10. The germline V gene has CDR1 ENHRY and CDR2 SYGVKD. The CDR3 runs 13 residues. CDR3: CAAAGTGPHEQFF. As DNA, the CDR3 is TGTGCCGCCGCCGGGACAGGGCCACATGAGCAGTTCTTC.

The CDR3 coding sequence is TGTGCCAGCAGCTTAAGGGGGGGACAGTTCCCGTACTTC. Translation: CASSLRGGQFPYF. The V and J genes are TRBV13 and TRBJ2-7; either TRBD1 or TRBD2 may fit D (7 bases each). CDR1 PRHDT and CDR2 FYEKMQ come from the germline V gene (reference sequence). The CDR3 sequence is 13 residues long. The V gene lost 2 bases and the J gene lost 12 bases, with 17 bases spanning the gap.

V usage is TRBV23-1 and J usage is TRBJ1-4; TRBD1 matches at 10 bases. TRBV23-1 is identified as an open reading frame with a role that is uncertain. V lost 6 bases to trimming and J lost 7 bases; unmatched junction nucleotides: 14. This CDR3 contains 17 residues. The CDR3 is CASSPGETGGAGEKLFF. CDR3 coding DNA: TGCGCCAGCAGCCCCGGAGAGACAGGGGGCGCGGGTGAAAAACTGTTTTTT.

The chain couples TRBV5-1 to TRBJ2-3, with a tentative D call TRBD2 (5 bases). The germline gives CDR1 SGHRS, CDR2 YFSETQ. The CDR3 covers 16 residues. V lost 0 bases and J 1 base, leaving 12 bases between the germline ends. In nucleotides, the CDR3 is TGCGCCAGCAGCTTGGCCCCCGGGGTTGGCACAGATACGCAGTATTTT. Translating gives CASSLAPGVGTDTQYF.

This chain links TRBV7-3 with TRBJ2-2; maybe TRBD1 (6 bases). CDR3 length: 15 amino acids. V lost 5 bases, J lost 4 bases, and 14 bases lay in between. Germline V gives CDR1 SGHTA, CDR2 FQGTGA. The CDR3 bases are TGTGCCAGCAGCACCGGGACACAAGGCACCGGGGAGCTGTTTTTT. This gives the protein CASSTGTQGTGELFF. Using reference TRBV7-3 and TRBJ2-2 for the parts outside the CDR3, the full variable domain is GAGVSQTPSNKVTEKGKYVELRCDPISGHTALYWYRQSLGQGPEFLIYFQGTGAADDSGLPNDRFFAVRPEGSVSTLKIQRTERGDSAVYLCASSTGTQGTGELFFGEGSRLTVL.

This chain uses TRBV5-4 with TRBJ1-2, with 7 bases aligning to TRBD1. V lost 2 bases, J lost 5 bases, and 12 bases stayed unmatched. The CDR3 is made up of 16 amino acids. Per the germline V gene, CDR1 is SGHNT and CDR2 is YYREEE (reference sequence). This CDR3 is CASSLLAPGTVYGYTF. DNA for the CDR3: TGTGCCAGCAGCTTACTCGCCCCCGGGACAGTTTATGGCTACACCTTC. Together with reference TRBV5-4 and TRBJ1-2, the CDR3 gives the full variable domain: ETGVTQSPTHLIKTRGQQVTLRCSSQSGHNTVSWYQQALGQGPQFIFQYYREEENGRGNFPPRFSGLQFPNYSSELNVNALELDDSALYLCASSLLAPGTVYGYTFGSGTRLTVV.

Here the CDR3 reads CASRKQGEAGELFF. In nucleotides, the CDR3 is TGTGCCAGCAGGAAGCAGGGGGAAGCCGGGGAGCTGTTTTTT. The chain couples TRBV2 to TRBJ2-2, with 7 bases fitting TRBD1. V dropped 6 bases and J dropped 6; count of bases not matched to a gene: 7. Germline V gives CDR1 SNHLY, CDR2 FYNNEI. The CDR3 has 14 amino acids.

V and J are TRBV13 and TRBJ1-1; 10 bases are a match to TRBD1. Trimming removed 5 bases from V and 3 bases from J; junction bases left unmatched: 9. Germline assignment: CDR1 PRHDT and CDR2 FYEKMQ (reference sequence). The CDR3 contains 16 residues. Written as DNA, the CDR3 is TGTGCCAGCAGCCAAGGACAGGGGGTCGGCCACACTGAAGCTTTCTTT. It codes for CASSQGQGVGHTEAFF.

This chain joins TRBV9 and TRBJ1-2; 9 bases map to TRBD1. The germline V gene encodes CDR1 SGDLS and CDR2 YYNGEE. The CDR3 is 15 amino acids. Trimming removed 2 bases from V and 4 bases from J; junction bases left unmatched: 6. The CDR3 loop reads CASSVTGGTVYGYTF. In DNA, the CDR3 is TGTGCCAGCAGCGTGACAGGGGGTACGGTCTATGGCTACACCTTC.

The V and J genes are TRBV28 and TRBJ1-1, with TRBD1 as a possible D gene (5 bases). This CDR3 has 17 residues. Per the germline V gene, CDR1 is MDHEN and CDR2 is SYDVKM. Trimming left V 3 bases short and J 0 bases short, with 17 bases between. In nucleotides, the CDR3 is TGTGCCAGCAGTTTGCGGGGGGGTCACGGGATGAACACTGAAGCTTTCTTT. Translation: CASSLRGGHGMNTEAFF.

This clone was observed a few times. The chain has TRBV11-3 and TRBJ2-1; possibly TRBD2 for D (6 bases). Trimming removed 3 bases at V and 5 bases at J, with 8 bases between. CDR1 and CDR2 from the germline V gene are SGHNT and YENEEA. The CDR3 has 13 amino acids. This chain's CDR3 is CASSLRGDNEQFF. As DNA, the CDR3 is TGTGCCAGCAGCTTGCGGGGAGACAATGAGCAGTTCTTC.

In this sample, this clone turned up a few times. The chain uses TRBV5-6 and TRBJ2-7; the D gene could be TRBD1 or TRBD2 (5 bases each). V was clipped by 0 bases and J by 5 bases, with 12 bases between them. The CDR3 has 14 amino acids. From germline, CDR1 is SGHDT and CDR2 YYEEEE. CDR3 amino acids: CASSLAVGDHEQYV. In DNA, the CDR3 is TGTGCCAGCAGCTTGGCCGTCGGGGACCACGAGCAGTACGTC.

J is TRBJ2-2 and V is TRBV7-3; TRBD1 might be the D (6 bases). The V end lost 4 bases, the J end lost 4 bases, and 13 bases lay between the germline ends. This CDR3 is built from 15 residues. Looked up from germline, CDR1 is SGHTA and CDR2 is FQGTGA. As DNA, the CDR3 is TGTGCCAGCAGCTACTCCGGGACACCCACCGGGGAGCTGTTTTTT. This sequence encodes CASSYSGTPTGELFF.

The CDR3 region is CASSLQDNEQFF. The CDR3 coding sequence is TGCGCCAGCAGCTTACAGGACAATGAGCAGTTCTTC. The chain carries TRBV5-1 and TRBJ2-1; D perhaps matches TRBD1 (5 bases). The CDR3 length is 12 residues. Germline CDR1 SGHRS, CDR2 YFSETQ. The germline V and J ends were trimmed by 2 bases and 5 bases, with 5 bases remaining between them.

V and J are TRBV6-2 or TRBV6-3 and TRBJ2-7; the D is unclear. The CDR3 sequence is 14 residues long. V lost 6 bases, J lost 5 bases, and 17 bases lay in between. The germline V gene encodes CDR1 MNHEY and CDR2 SVGEGT. The CDR3 spells CASSPLATLDEQYF. In DNA form, the CDR3 reads TGTGCCAGCAGCCCCCTCGCGACGCTCGACGAGCAGTACTTC.

The chain joins TRBV19 to TRBJ1-6, with D unresolved. This CDR3 is 15 amino acids long. V gave up 6 bases and J gave up 0 bases, with 9 bases separating them. From germline, CDR1 is LNHDA and CDR2 SQIVND (reference sequence). The CDR3 DNA is TGTGCCAGTAGAGGAGGGAGCTCCTATAATTCACCCCTCCACTTT. Protein: CASRGGSSYNSPLHF.

The chain recombines TRBV4-1 with TRBJ2-2; TRBD1 agrees at 8 bases. There are 17 residues in the CDR3. With 3 bases clipped from V and 3 bases from J, the junction kept 9 bases outside the gene matches. CDR1 and CDR2 (germline): MGHRA, YSYEKL. CDR3 sequence: CASSHPDRGRYTGELFF. As DNA, the CDR3 is TGCGCCAGCAGCCACCCTGACAGGGGACGATACACCGGGGAGCTGTTTTTT.

This chain uses TRBV19 with TRBJ2-7; D remains ambiguous. Per the germline V gene, CDR1 is LNHDA and CDR2 is SQIVND (reference sequence). V gave up 3 bases and J gave up 0 bases, with 9 bases separating them. This CDR3 is built from 14 residues. CDR3 sequence (DNA): TGTGCCAGTAGTATGGATGCGGACTCCTACGAGCAGTACGTC. Its translation is CASSMDADSYEQYV.

The sample holds a few counts of this clone. The V and J genes are TRBV28 and TRBJ1-5; a possible D gene is TRBD1 (5 bases). The V and J ends lost 2 bases and 6 bases respectively, with 14 bases between them. Germline assignment: CDR1 MDHEN and CDR2 SYDVKM. This CDR3 spans 15 amino acids. This CDR3 reads CASSLGVGVGQPQHF. The DNA for the CDR3 is TGTGCCAGCAGTTTAGGAGTAGGGGTAGGTCAGCCCCAGCATTTT. The whole variable domain, filled in from reference TRBV28 and TRBJ1-5, reads DVKVTQSSRYLVKRTGEKVFLECVQDMDHENMFWYRQDPGLGLRLIYFSYDVKMKEKGDIPEGYSVSREKKERFSLILESASTNQTSMYLCASSLGVGVGQPQHFGDGTRLSIL.

The genes are TRBV5-4 and TRBJ1-6; D not resolved. V dropped 0 bases and J dropped 9 bases, with 13 bases sitting between them. The CDR3 runs 15 residues. Germline V gene lookup returns CDR1 SGHNT and CDR2 YYREEE (reference sequence). The DNA for the CDR3 is TGTGCCAGCAGCTTGGGAGAGGGCGAGGCTTCACCCCTCCACTTT. Amino acid sequence: CASSLGEGEASPLHF.